The entry below describes one T cell receptor (beta chain). Its specificity is not known. This specimen comes from a study of lymphopenia after photon versus proton radiotherapy. Study results and limitations: Relative stability marked proton patients; photon patients lost diversity and naive cells. A bigger post-nadir fall in TCR diversity correlated inversely with survival time in deceased patients. Oligoclonal CD8+ Temra expansion after nadir drove photon patients' diversity drop. Authors raise, but do not show, better survival with proton therapy.

Sequencing was performed with immunoSEQ multiplex PCR; in TCRdb, only in-frame clones are kept and a portion is missing. This table holds around 20,000 clones, under 95% found once. The CDR3 runs to 13 residues. Between the trimmed V and J ends, which lost 11 bases and 7 bases, there was a span of 17 bases. Germline lookup yields CDR1 KGHSH and CDR2 LQKENI. The chain uses TRBV18 and TRBJ2-2, with D possibly being TRBD2 (5 bases). The clonotype comes from a man between 60 and 70 years old with pancreatic cancer. The sequenced sample was peripheral blood, obtained from a patient treated with photon-based radiotherapy. CDR3 sequence (DNA): TGTGCCGGACTTGCGAGTACCGACGGGGAGCTGTTTTTT. It codes for CAGLASTDGELFF.